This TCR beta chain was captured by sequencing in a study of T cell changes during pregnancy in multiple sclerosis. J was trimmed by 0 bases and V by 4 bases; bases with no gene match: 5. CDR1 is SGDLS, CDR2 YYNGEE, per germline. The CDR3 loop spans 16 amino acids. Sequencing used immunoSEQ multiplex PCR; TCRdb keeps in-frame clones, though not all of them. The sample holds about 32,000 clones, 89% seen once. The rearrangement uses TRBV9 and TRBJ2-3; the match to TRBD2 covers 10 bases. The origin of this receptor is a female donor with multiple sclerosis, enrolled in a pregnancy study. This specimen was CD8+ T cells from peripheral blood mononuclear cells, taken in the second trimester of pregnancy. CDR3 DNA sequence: TGTGCCAGCAGCATAAAGGGACTAGCGAGCACAGATACGCAGTATTTT. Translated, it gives CASSIKGLASTDTQYF.